Listed here are 26 T cell receptor beta chains from one sample, sequenced in a study of T cell changes during pregnancy in multiple sclerosis. The repertoire was sequenced with immunoSEQ multiplex PCR; TCRdb's copy has only in-frame clones and lacks some. This table holds 39,000 or so clones, around 92% found once. The sample consisted of CD8+ T cells from peripheral blood mononuclear cells, taken before pregnancy. These receptors were obtained from a female donor with multiple sclerosis, enrolled in a pregnancy study.

The CDR3 nucleotides are TGTGCTAGTGGTTCTCCCTACAATGAGCAGTTCTTC. Encoded protein: CASGSPYNEQFF. The genes are TRBV12-5 and TRBJ2-1; no firm D call. Trimming stripped 4 bases from V and 2 bases from J, with 3 bases between. In germline, CDR1 is LGHNT, CDR2 FRNRAP. The CDR3 sequence is 12 residues long. The variable domain in full, completed from reference TRBV12-5 and TRBJ2-1, reads DARVTQTPRHKVTEMGQEVTMRCQPILGHNTVFWYRQTMMQGLELLAYFRNRAPLDDSGMPKDRFSAEMPDATLATLKIQPSEPRDSAVYFCASGSPYNEQFFGPGTRLTVL.

V and J are TRBV27 and TRBJ2-3; D perhaps matches TRBD2 (6 bases). The CDR3 is 16 residues long. Looked up from germline, CDR1 is MNHEY and CDR2 is SMNVEV (reference sequence). Trimming cost V 4 bases and J 8 bases, with 22 bases left between them. The CDR3 sequence: CASSSPGVARLGTQYF. In DNA, the CDR3 is TGTGCCAGCAGTTCCCCGGGGGTCGCCAGGCTCGGTACGCAGTATTTT.

The rearrangement joins TRBV6-6 to TRBJ2-2; TRBD1 might be the D (5 bases). The CDR3 length is 16 residues. V lost 0 bases, J lost 5 bases, and 13 bases lay in between. Germline V gene lookup returns CDR1 MNHNY and CDR2 SVGAGI (reference sequence). The CDR3 coding sequence is TGTGCCAGCAGTTACTCTCCCAGGGTGGATACCGGGGAGCTGTTTTTT. Its protein is CASSYSPRVDTGELFF.

This clone was seen just once. The chain has TRBV28 and TRBJ1-3; no clear D. The germline V gene has CDR1 MDHEN and CDR2 SYDVKM. V was cut by 6 bases and J by 2 bases, with 20 bases left in between. The CDR3 covers 17 residues. CDR3 coding DNA: TGTGCCAGCAGCTCCTACTTGGGCCAGGAACCTGGAAACACCATATATTTT. It codes for CASSSYLGQEPGNTIYF.

For this clone: Different DNA sequences within this sample yield the same CDR3. The rearrangement joins TRBV9 to TRBJ2-7; D is possibly TRBD1 (6 bases). The CDR3 is 12 amino acids. The germline V gene has CDR1 SGDLS and CDR2 YYNGEE. V dropped 3 bases and J dropped 3 bases, with 7 bases sitting between them. The CDR3 region has the DNA TGTGCCAGCAGCGCGACAGGCTACGAGCAGTACTTC. This codes for CASSATGYEQYF.

The chain uses TRBV10-1 and TRBJ2-2; D is uncertain. The CDR3 spans 12 residues. Between the trimmed V and J ends, which lost 9 bases and 6 bases, there was a span of 11 bases. The germline V gene encodes CDR1 WNHNN and CDR2 SYGVQD (reference sequence). This CDR3 reads CASGQGSGELFF. CDR3 coding DNA: TGCGCCAGTGGGCAAGGATCCGGGGAGCTGTTTTTT.

The genes are TRBV10-1 and TRBJ1-1; no definite D call. The CDR3 length is 13 residues. With 2 bases removed from V and 1 base from J, the gap between germline ends came to 5 bases. The V gene's germline CDR1 is WNHNN and CDR2 SYGVQD (reference sequence). In DNA form, the CDR3 reads TGCGCCAGCAGTGAGGATAGGAACACTGAAGCTTTCTTT. Amino acids: CASSEDRNTEAFF.

This chain connects TRBV6-7 to TRBJ2-2, with 7 bases fitting TRBD2. TRBV6-7 is marked as an open reading frame, function uncertain. Trimming at V came to 1 base and at J to 5 bases, leaving 1 base not matched to a gene. This CDR3 is 14 amino acids long. The CDR3 reads CASSYWGGTGELFF. As DNA, the CDR3 is TGTGCCAGCAGTTACTGGGGGGGGACCGGGGAGCTGTTTTTT.

V is TRBV9 and J is TRBJ2-7; 9 bases are a match to TRBD2. The germline V gene encodes CDR1 SGDLS and CDR2 YYNGEE. V was clipped by 4 bases and J by 3 bases; unmatched bases: 8. The CDR3 sequence is 15 residues long. Here the CDR3 reads CASSKRPSGNYEQYF. The CDR3 coding sequence is TGTGCCAGCAGCAAACGTCCTAGCGGGAACTACGAGCAGTACTTC. Full variable domain (rest looked up from reference TRBV9 and TRBJ2-7): DSGVTQTPKHLITATGQRVTLRCSPRSGDLSVYWYQQSLDQGLQFLIQYYNGEERAKGNILERFSAQQFPDLHSELNLSSLELGDSALYFCASSKRPSGNYEQYFGPGTRLTVT.

The chain employs TRBV28 and TRBJ2-4, with D hard to call. V lost 5 bases and J 6 bases, leaving 14 bases between the germline ends. Germline lookup yields CDR1 MDHEN and CDR2 SYDVKM. The CDR3 is 14 residues long. The CDR3 reads CASSPTVLGNIQYF. DNA of the CDR3: TGTGCCAGCAGTCCAACCGTCCTCGGAAACATTCAGTACTTC.

This chain uses TRBV6-5 with TRBJ1-2; the D is unclear. Trimming stripped 4 bases from V and 2 bases from J, with 8 bases between. This CDR3 is built from 13 residues. CDR1 MNHEY and CDR2 SVGAGI come from the germline V gene. Here the CDR3 DNA reads TGTGCCAGCAGTTCGGGGAGGAACTATGGCTACACCTTC. Translation gives CASSSGRNYGYTF.

The CDR3 here is CASSLDRGYEAFF. The CDR3, as DNA: TGCGCCAGCAGCTTGGACAGGGGTTATGAAGCTTTCTTT. The rearrangement joins TRBV5-1 to TRBJ1-1; 7 bases match TRBD1. The CDR3 consists of 13 residues. The V gene end was trimmed by 0 bases and the J gene end by 7 bases; junction bases not matched to a gene: 3. Germline V gives CDR1 SGHRS, CDR2 YFSETQ.

The chain has TRBV5-6 and TRBJ2-7; D might be TRBD2 (5 bases). CDR3 size: 15 residues. Trimming pared 7 bases from V and 3 bases from J, leaving 20 bases between. The germline gives CDR1 SGHDT, CDR2 YYEEEE. CDR3 protein: CASSFEGSGSYEQYF. CDR3 nucleotide sequence: TGTGCCAGCTCCTTTGAGGGTTCGGGGAGCTACGAGCAGTACTTC.

This sequence joins TRBV6-1 and TRBJ2-7, with D maybe TRBD1 (6 bases). Germline V gene data show CDR1 as MNHNS and CDR2 as SASEGT. Trimming cost V 11 bases and J 2 bases, with 13 bases left between them. The CDR3 length is 12 residues. In DNA form, the CDR3 reads TGTGCCGGGGGAAACAGGGCCTACGAGCAGTACTTC. This encodes CAGGNRAYEQYF.

The gene calls are TRBV5-6 and TRBJ2-7; TRBD1 agrees at 8 bases. This CDR3 spans 17 amino acids. The V and J ends lost 2 bases and 4 bases, in that order; junction bases with no gene match: 14. Germline V gives CDR1 SGHDT, CDR2 YYEEEE. The CDR3 region has the DNA TGTGCCAGCAGCTTTGGCGGGTCGGGACAGGTTCGTTACGAGCAGTACTTC. It is translated as CASSFGGSGQVRYEQYF.

The chain is built from TRBV5-6 and TRBJ1-2; 8 bases map to TRBD1. The CDR3 contains 14 residues. The germline CDR1 and CDR2 sequences are SGHDT and YYEEEE. V was clipped by 5 bases and J by 3 bases; unmatched bases: 6. CDR3: CASSYPGQDYGYTF. Written as DNA, the CDR3 is TGTGCCAGCAGTTATCCGGGACAGGACTATGGCTACACCTTC.

V and J are TRBV7-9 and TRBJ2-1, with a weak D call TRBD2 (6 bases). The CDR3 loop spans 15 amino acids. Trimming shortened V by 0 bases and J by 5 bases, and 11 bases separated the two germline ends. Germline loops: CDR1 SEHNR, CDR2 FQNEAQ (reference sequence). The CDR3 protein is CASSLASGPNNEQFF. CDR3 in DNA: TGTGCCAGCAGCTTAGCTAGCGGACCTAACAATGAGCAGTTCTTC.

The V call is TRBV4-1, the J call TRBJ2-4; 8 bases align to TRBD1. The CDR3 is 17 amino acids. J gave up 5 bases and V 3 bases, and 12 bases lay outside the gene matches. Germline V gives CDR1 MGHRA, CDR2 YSYEKL. CDR3 DNA: TGCGCCAGCAGCCACCGGCAGGGTGGGACAGGAGAAAACATTCAGTACTTC. As protein: CASSHRQGGTGENIQYF.

The CDR3 reads CASDSGSYEQYF. Written as DNA, the CDR3 is TGTGCCAGTGATAGCGGGAGTTACGAGCAGTACTTC. The chain joins TRBV28 to TRBJ2-7, with TRBD2 matching 9 bases. J lost 4 bases, V lost 9 bases, and 4 bases had no gene match. CDR1 is MDHEN, CDR2 SYDVKM, per germline. The CDR3 totals 12 residues.

The rearrangement uses TRBV7-8 and TRBJ1-3; no clear D gene. Germline V CDR1 and CDR2: SGHVS, FQNEAQ. Trimming stripped 5 bases from V and 0 bases from J, with 17 bases between. The CDR3 consists of 17 residues. The CDR3 nucleotides are TGTGCCAGCAGCCCTCTCCGCACGGGAAGCTCTGGAAACACCATATATTTT. Translation gives CASSPLRTGSSGNTIYF.

The rearrangement joins TRBV2 to TRBJ1-3, with D maybe TRBD1 (6 bases). The length of the CDR3 is 10 residues. Deletions cut 7 bases from V and 9 bases from J, with 7 bases between. Germline V gene sequence: CDR1 SNHLY, CDR2 FYNNEI. The CDR3 DNA is TGTGCCAGCAAAGGGGGCACCATATATTTT. Translation: CASKGGTIYF.

V gene TRBV5-6 combines with J gene TRBJ2-7; D is perhaps TRBD2 (7 bases). Trimming left V 7 bases short and J 2 bases short, with 13 bases between. CDR3 length equals 13 residues. Germline CDR1 SGHDT, CDR2 YYEEEE. CDR3: CASSEGGTYEQYF. In nucleotides, the CDR3 is TGTGCCAGCTCTGAGGGGGGGACCTACGAGCAGTACTTC.

V usage is TRBV4-2 and J usage is TRBJ1-5; 7 bases line up with TRBD1. CDR1 and CDR2 from the germline V gene are LGHNA and YNFKEQ. The CDR3 runs 15 residues. The V and J ends lost 0 bases and 3 bases, in that order; junction bases with no gene match: 2. The CDR3 nucleotides are TGTGCCAGCAGCCAAGAGGGACAGCTCAATCAGCCCCAGCATTTT. It yields the protein CASSQEGQLNQPQHF.

This chain joins TRBV28 and TRBJ2-5, with a weak D call TRBD1 (9 bases). The V and J ends lost 3 bases and 5 bases respectively, with 16 bases between them. The germline CDR1 and CDR2 sequences are MDHEN and SYDVKM. The CDR3 loop spans 15 amino acids. Written as DNA, the CDR3 is TGTGCCAGCAGTTTTACAGGGGGCGGGGGGGAGACCCAGTACTTC. Translation: CASSFTGGGGETQYF. Based on the CDR3 plus reference TRBV28 and TRBJ2-5, the full variable domain is DVKVTQSSRYLVKRTGEKVFLECVQDMDHENMFWYRQDPGLGLRLIYFSYDVKMKEKGDIPEGYSVSREKKERFSLILESASTNQTSMYLCASSFTGGGGETQYFGPGTRLLVL.

This CDR3 is CASSPWTREGTEAFF. In nucleotides, the CDR3 is TGTGCCAGCAGCCCTTGGACGAGGGAGGGCACTGAAGCTTTCTTT. The rearrangement uses TRBV11-2 and TRBJ1-1; D gene unclear. This CDR3 comprises 15 residues. Trimming stripped 5 bases from V and 4 bases from J, with 17 bases between. Germline lookup yields CDR1 SGHAT and CDR2 FQNNGV.

The genes are TRBV5-4 and TRBJ2-7, with D tentatively TRBD2 (5 bases). Germline V gene sequence: CDR1 SGHNT, CDR2 YYREEE (reference sequence). Trimming shortened V by 4 bases and J by 6 bases, and 14 bases separated the two germline ends. The CDR3 covers 13 residues. CDR3 residues: CASSPGVLGEQYF. CDR3 DNA: TGTGCCAGCAGCCCCGGGGTCTTGGGCGAGCAGTACTTC.